Presented here are 15 T cell receptor beta chains from one specimen sequenced in a study of CD8+ T cells in alopecia areata. Once RNA had been extracted, it was reverse transcribed into cDNA to act as the sequencing template. Sequenced by immunoSEQ multiplex PCR; TCRdb stores in-frame clones only, minus some. The sample has over 250,000 clones; 60% are singletons. Indicated treatment: oral pan-JAK inhibitor, 5-10 mg twice daily. Material: CD4+ T cells sorted from blood, obtained between weeks 51 and 52, from a patient treated with tofacitinib. The receptors originated from a human donor with alopecia areata.

V usage is TRBV5-1 and J usage is TRBJ2-7; the D gene is possibly TRBD1 (6 bases). The V gene lost 2 bases and the J gene lost 0 bases, with 12 bases spanning the gap. Germline assignment: CDR1 SGHRS and CDR2 YFSETQ. This CDR3 is built from 15 residues. This CDR3 reads CASSLQGLSSYEQYF. The DNA for the CDR3 is TGCGCCAGCAGCTTACAGGGATTAAGCTCCTACGAGCAGTACTTC.

V and J are TRBV7-9 and TRBJ2-6, with TRBD1 matching 8 bases. CDR3 size: 15 residues. The V segment lost 5 bases and the J segment 4 bases; nucleotides outside the gene matches: 4. Germline assignment: CDR1 SEHNR and CDR2 FQNEAQ (reference sequence). Here the CDR3 DNA reads TGTGCCAGCAGCCCGACAGGGGTCGGGGCCAACGTCCTGACTTTC. It yields the protein CASSPTGVGANVLTF.

The chain recombines TRBV5-1 with TRBJ2-2; TRBD2 matches at 9 bases. This CDR3 contains 15 residues. Germline loops: CDR1 SGHRS, CDR2 YFSETQ. The V gene end was trimmed by 6 bases and the J gene end by 1 base; junction bases not matched to a gene: 4. The chain's CDR3 is CASTLAGVNTGELFF. For the CDR3, the DNA is TGCGCCAGCACCTTAGCGGGGGTGAACACCGGGGAGCTGTTTTTT.

The table lists this clone with a few counts. The chain employs TRBV7-2 and TRBJ2-7; D perhaps matches TRBD1 (6 bases). With 3 bases removed from V and 2 bases from J, the gap between germline ends came to 11 bases. This CDR3 is built from 14 residues. Germline CDR1 is SGHTA and CDR2 is FQGNSA. The CDR3: CASSFGDTAYEQYF. DNA for the CDR3: TGTGCCAGCAGCTTTGGGGACACAGCCTACGAGCAGTACTTC.

This chain uses TRBV5-6 with TRBJ2-6; D remains unclear. V lost 4 bases and J 0 bases, leaving 11 bases between the germline ends. Germline V lookup: CDR1 SGHDT, CDR2 YYEEEE. This CDR3 is built from 16 residues. The CDR3 sequence: CASSIMLYSGANVLTF. DNA of the CDR3: TGTGCCAGCAGCATCATGCTGTACTCTGGGGCCAACGTCCTGACTTTC.

This chain connects TRBV15 to TRBJ2-3; D not resolved. Germline V CDR1 and CDR2: LNHNV, YYDKDF (reference sequence). V was pared by 4 bases and J by 4 bases, with 6 bases between. This CDR3 contains 12 residues. The CDR3 coding sequence is TGTGCCACCAGCAAGAGTGCAGATACGCAGTATTTT. It specifies CATSKSADTQYF.

The chain uses TRBV11-2 and TRBJ2-3; unclear D gene. V dropped 5 bases and J dropped 4 bases, with 10 bases sitting between them. This CDR3 has 13 residues. Per germline, CDR1 SGHAT and CDR2 FQNNGV. Here the CDR3 reads CASSPTSPDTQYF. The CDR3 bases are TGTGCCAGCAGCCCTACTTCTCCAGATACGCAGTATTTT.

The rearrangement links TRBV11-1 to TRBJ2-5; 7 bases fit TRBD1. The CDR3 is 13 amino acids. Trimming took 8 bases from V and 2 from J; bases not matched to a gene: 5. The germline V gene has CDR1 SGHAT and CDR2 FQDESV (reference sequence). CDR3 in DNA: TGTGCCAGCTGTCGGGACAGACAAGAGACCCAGTACTTC. Protein sequence: CASCRDRQETQYF.

This clone was detected only a few times. The chain carries TRBV25-1 and TRBJ2-5; no clear D gene. The CDR3 has 13 residues. Germline CDR1 and CDR2: MGHDK and SYGVNS. The V end lost 1 base, the J end lost 2 bases, and 5 bases lay between the germline ends. The CDR3 coding sequence is TGTGCCAGCAGTGAATTGGGACAAGAGACCCAGTACTTC. It encodes CASSELGQETQYF.

This clone showed up just a few times. The chain links TRBV29-1 to TRBJ1-1; tentatively, D is TRBD1 (6 bases). CDR1 is SQVTM, CDR2 ANQGSEA, per germline. The CDR3 contains 15 residues. V lost 4 bases and J lost 6, with 21 bases in between. The chain's CDR3 is CSVGPKTGVFPEAFF. CDR3 bases: TGCAGCGTTGGCCCGAAGACAGGCGTCTTTCCTGAAGCTTTCTTT. Full variable domain (outside the CDR3, taken from reference TRBV29-1 and TRBJ1-1): SAVISQKPSRDICQRGTSLTIQCQVDSQVTMMFWYRQQPGQSLTLIATANQGSEATYESGFVIDKFPISRPNLTFSTLTVSNMSPEDSSIYLCSVGPKTGVFPEAFFGQGTRLTVV.

This clone was seen more than once but under ten times. This chain connects TRBV5-1 to TRBJ2-5; TRBD2 matches 7 bases. The CDR3 runs to 15 residues. From germline, CDR1 is SGHRS and CDR2 YFSETQ. After removal of 6 bases from V and 5 bases from J, the junction contained 13 bases not matched to a gene. CDR3 nucleotides: TGCGCCAGCAACCCGTCCGGGACTACGGTGGAGACCCAGTACTTC. Amino acids: CASNPSGTTVETQYF.

This chain joins TRBV4-1 and TRBJ1-2; D perhaps matches TRBD1 (5 bases). Per germline, CDR1 MGHRA and CDR2 YSYEKL. The CDR3 runs 15 residues. The V gene lost 2 bases and the J gene lost 8 bases, with 18 bases spanning the gap. This CDR3 reads CASSQPGEGPGGYTF. The CDR3 DNA is TGCGCCAGCAGCCAACCGGGGGAGGGCCCGGGAGGCTACACCTTC.

This sequence joins TRBV29-1 and TRBJ1-1; 8 bases are shared with TRBD1. Trimming removed 6 bases from V and 6 bases from J; junction bases left unmatched: 9. Germline loops: CDR1 SQVTM, CDR2 ANQGSEA. The CDR3 totals 13 residues. The CDR3 loop reads CSVPRTGGSEAFF. CDR3 nucleotides: TGCAGCGTGCCGCGTACAGGGGGTTCTGAAGCTTTCTTT.

V gene TRBV6-1 combines with J gene TRBJ1-1, with unresolved D. The germline V gene encodes CDR1 MNHNS and CDR2 SASEGT. V dropped 8 bases and J dropped 4 bases, with 11 bases sitting between them. The CDR3 contains 12 residues. CDR3 loop: CASGGFRTEAFF. CDR3 bases: TGTGCCAGCGGAGGGTTTCGCACTGAAGCTTTCTTT.

This clone was counted a single time. The chain has TRBV18 and TRBJ2-2; unclear D gene. In germline, CDR1 is KGHSH, CDR2 LQKENI. The V gene lost 2 bases and the J gene lost 3 bases, with 10 bases spanning the gap. This CDR3 comprises 15 residues. CDR3 loop: CASSPEGLDTGELFF. The CDR3, as DNA: TGTGCCAGCTCACCAGAAGGGTTGGACACCGGGGAGCTGTTTTTT. The entire variable domain, with the rest obtained from reference TRBV18 and TRBJ2-2, is as follows: NAGVMQNPRHLVRRRGQEARLRCSPMKGHSHVYWYRQLPEEGLKFMVYLQKENIIDESGMPKERFSAEFPKEGPSILRIQQVVRGDSAAYFCASSPEGLDTGELFFGEGSRLTVL.